This TCR beta chain was profiled in a study of tumor and adjacent non-tumor tissue in lung cancer. For the study at large: Histology: 12 adenocarcinoma, 2 squamous cell carcinoma, 1 small cell lung cancer.

No cell sorting was done before RNA was extracted from the tissue. This non-tumor lung sample came from over 3 cm beyond the tumor edge. TCRbeta libraries were built with three rounds of nested PCR, modified from ARM-PCR. TCRdb ran MiXCR on the multiplex PCR reads and lists one entry per CDR3 protein. The sample has 44,000 or so distinct CDR3 sequences, roughly three fifths seen once. The CDR3 contains 15 residues when both ends are counted. Comments on this clonotype: Its matching antigen is unknown. Because the CDR3 is missing its conserved closing phenylalanine or tryptophan, this is likely a read error. Because the CDR3's place on the DNA is in doubt, the DNA is left out and the CDR3 is given as listed by TCRdb.

Study-level findings and limits: Compared with tumor, normal lung showed significantly lower TCR diversity. Normal lung showed higher cumulative top 100 clone frequency than tumor.

Sample: distant non-tumor lung tissue. The TCR was taken from a woman in her thirties or forties with non-small cell lung cancer. V usage is TRBV12-3 or TRBV12-4 and J usage is TRBJ2-1; the table's D call, TRBD2, was not checked against the DNA. CDR3 in amino acids: CASSSSGASYNEQLI.